This TCR beta chain came from a study of CD4 T cells in relation to SARS-CoV-2 and coronaviruses. Clones were read by immunoSEQ multiplex PCR, and TCRdb kept only the in-frame ones, dropping some. This table has 25,000 to 35,000 clones, more than 60% appearing once. Germline assignment: CDR1 SGHDT and CDR2 YYEEEE. The ends lost 3 bases at V and 6 bases at J; junction bases unmatched: 10. This CDR3 has 15 residues. In its sample, this clone was seen once. Its antigen is currently unknown. The chain couples TRBV5-6 to TRBJ2-7; 9 nucleotides align to TRBD1. Sample: memory CD4+ T cells from PBMCs, cultured in vitro. The receptor's source is an adult with COVID-19. This CDR3 reads CASSSRGQGFREQYF. The CDR3 region has the DNA TGTGCCAGCAGCTCTCGGGGACAGGGTTTCCGCGAGCAGTACTTC.